The clone carrying this T cell receptor beta chain was detected only a few times. Its antigen remains unknown. PCR involved 60 Vbeta and 13 Jbeta primers. Using immunoSEQ multiplex PCR, the repertoire was profiled, and TCRdb retains in-frame clones only, with some absent. The sample lists approximately 120,000 clones; roughly three quarters were seen once. V dropped 2 bases and J dropped 4; count of bases not matched to a gene: 12. There are 17 residues in the CDR3. Looked up from germline, CDR1 is SEHNR and CDR2 is FQNEAQ (reference sequence). The data belong to a study of cytomegalovirus exposure and HLA in healthy donors. The study, taken as a whole, reports: HLA-A and HLA-B allele assignments for most subjects were reportedly predicted accurately using TCR beta sequences.

The receptor was derived from a man aged 25-40 years in good health and CMV-seropositive. The gene calls are TRBV7-9 and TRBJ2-7; 9 nucleotides align to TRBD2. The specimen was PBMCs. The CDR3 nucleotides read TGTGCCAGCAGCTTAAGGCTGGGGGTAGCGGGAGCTTACGAGCAGTACTTC. Protein sequence: CASSLRLGVAGAYEQYF.